These T cell receptor beta chains were read from a single sample in a study of cytomegalovirus exposure and HLA in healthy donors. TCRdb's copy holds only in-frame clones and misses some; the assay was immunoSEQ multiplex PCR. The sample records 200,000 to 250,000 clones, about 79% being singletons. Specimen: PBMCs. These receptors were collected from a man between 18 and 29 years old in good health and CMV-seronegative. The conserved cysteine and the conserved F or W are not part of the CDR3 here.

V: TRBV7-2
J: TRBJ1-6
CDR3: ASQNSYNSPLH

V: TRBV28
J: TRBJ2-7
CDR3: ASSGAGTGTSYEQY

V: TRBV13
J: TRBJ2-2
CDR3: ASSSKQGWITGELF

V: TRBV7-8
J: TRBJ2-7
CDR3: ASSLAGSYEQY

V: TRBV15
J: TRBJ2-3
CDR3: ATSATGTSGSGSTDTQY

V: TRBV6-1
J: .
CDR3: ASRQRDTYYEQY

V: TRBV7-9
J: TRBJ2-5
CDR3: ASQRGTQETQY

V: TRBV19
J: TRBJ2-7
CDR3: ASSIGQGARYEQY

V: TRBV28
J: TRBJ1-3
CDR3: ASSFAGDHNSGNTIY

V: TRBV15
J: TRBJ1-4
CDR3: ATSRDQGNYEKLF

V: TRBV11-3
J: TRBJ1-1
CDR3: ASSQKRPGGTEAF

V: TRBV6-1
J: TRBJ1-4
CDR3: ASSEGQGAFEKLF

V: TRBV7-2
J: TRBJ1-5
CDR3: ASSLSGGNQPQH

V: TRBV6-6
J: TRBJ1-2
CDR3: ASRTGMRESYGYT

V: TRBV7-8
J: TRBJ2-2
CDR3: ASNPRAWTGELF

V: TRBV7-6
J: TRBJ2-1
CDR3: ASSGAGERGEQF

V: TRBV4-1
J: TRBJ2-7
CDR3: ASSQGDYNYEQY

V: TRBV6-1
J: TRBJ2-7
CDR3: ASSEGDSNSYEQY

V: TRBV19
J: TRBJ1-1
CDR3: ASSIGGTGTVLAF

V: TRBV5-1
J: TRBJ2-7
CDR3: ASSSSGTVSSYEQY

V: TRBV5-1
J: TRBJ1-3
CDR3: ASSQGVSGNTIY

V: TRBV7-2
J: TRBJ1-2
CDR3: ASSFTGGYGYT

V: TRBV5-5
J: TRBJ2-7
CDR3: ASSLAASGSDEQY

V: TRBV5-1
J: TRBJ2-5
CDR3: ASRGSREEY

V: TRBV4-3
J: TRBJ2-7
CDR3: ASSQDRSGSYEQY

V: TRBV7-9
J: TRBJ2-5
CDR3: ASSSPGEETQY